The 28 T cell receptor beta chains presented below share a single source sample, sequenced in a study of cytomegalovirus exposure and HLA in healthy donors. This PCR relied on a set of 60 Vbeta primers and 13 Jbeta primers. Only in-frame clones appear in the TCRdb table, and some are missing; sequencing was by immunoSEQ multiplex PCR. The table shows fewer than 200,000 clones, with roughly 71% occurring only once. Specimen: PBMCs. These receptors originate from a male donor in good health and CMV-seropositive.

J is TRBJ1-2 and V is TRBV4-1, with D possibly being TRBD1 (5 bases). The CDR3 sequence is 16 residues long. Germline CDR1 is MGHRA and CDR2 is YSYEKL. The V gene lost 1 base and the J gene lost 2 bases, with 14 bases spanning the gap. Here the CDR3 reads CASSQGNRGTNYGYTF. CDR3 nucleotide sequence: TGCGCCAGCAGCCAAGGTAATCGGGGGACCAACTATGGCTACACCTTC.

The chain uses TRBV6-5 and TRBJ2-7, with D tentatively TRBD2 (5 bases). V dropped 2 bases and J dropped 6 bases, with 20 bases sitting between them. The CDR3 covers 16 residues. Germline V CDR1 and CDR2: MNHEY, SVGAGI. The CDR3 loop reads CASSYALSRSGFEQYF. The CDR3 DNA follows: TGTGCCAGCAGTTACGCTCTATCCCGGAGCGGATTCGAGCAGTACTTC.

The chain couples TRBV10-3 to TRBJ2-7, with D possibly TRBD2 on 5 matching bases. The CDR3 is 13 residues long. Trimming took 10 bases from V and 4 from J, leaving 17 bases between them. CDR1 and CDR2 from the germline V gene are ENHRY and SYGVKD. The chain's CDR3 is CATRTRADYEQYF. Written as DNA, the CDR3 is TGTGCCACCCGCACTAGGGCGGATTACGAGCAGTACTTC.

CDR3 loop: CSASPGQGRNEQFF. The CDR3 DNA reads TGCAGCGCATCCCCGGGACAGGGGAGGAATGAGCAGTTCTTC. V gene TRBV29-1 combines with J gene TRBJ2-1, with 10 bases fitting TRBD1. V shed 7 bases and J 7 bases; nucleotides not matched to a gene: 10. The CDR3 loop spans 14 amino acids. The germline V gene has CDR1 SQVTM and CDR2 ANQGSEA.

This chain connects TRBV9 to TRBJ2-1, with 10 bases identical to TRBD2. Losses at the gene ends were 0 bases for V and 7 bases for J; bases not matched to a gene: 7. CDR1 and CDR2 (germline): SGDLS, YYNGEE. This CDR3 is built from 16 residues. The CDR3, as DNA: TGTGCCAGCAGCGTAGGCCAGCGGGGGGGCCATAATGAGCAGTTCTTC. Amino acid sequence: CASSVGQRGGHNEQFF.

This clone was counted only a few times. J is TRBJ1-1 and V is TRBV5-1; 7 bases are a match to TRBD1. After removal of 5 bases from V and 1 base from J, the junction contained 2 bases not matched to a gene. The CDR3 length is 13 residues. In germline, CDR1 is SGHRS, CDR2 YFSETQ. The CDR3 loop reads CASRTGWNTEAFF. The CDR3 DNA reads TGCGCCAGCAGGACAGGGTGGAACACTGAAGCTTTCTTT.

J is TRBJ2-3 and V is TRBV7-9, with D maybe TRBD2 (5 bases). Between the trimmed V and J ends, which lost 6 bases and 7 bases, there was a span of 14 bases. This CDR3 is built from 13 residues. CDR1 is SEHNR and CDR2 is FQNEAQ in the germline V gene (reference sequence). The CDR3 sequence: CASRRSGYYTQYF. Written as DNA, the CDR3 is TGTGCCAGCAGAAGGAGCGGATATTATACGCAGTATTTT.

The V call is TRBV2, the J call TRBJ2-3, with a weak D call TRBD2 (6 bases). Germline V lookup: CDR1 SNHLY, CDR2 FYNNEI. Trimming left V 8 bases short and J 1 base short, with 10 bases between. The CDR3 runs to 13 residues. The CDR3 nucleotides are TGTGCCAGCCGGGGGTGGGGCACAGATACGCAGTATTTT. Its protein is CASRGWGTDTQYF.

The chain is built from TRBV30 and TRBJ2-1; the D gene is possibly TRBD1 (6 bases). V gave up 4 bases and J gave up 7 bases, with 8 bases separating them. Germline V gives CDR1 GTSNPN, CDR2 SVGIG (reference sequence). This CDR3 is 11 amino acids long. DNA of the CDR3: TGTGCCTGGAAAAGGGGGAATGAGCAGTTCTTC. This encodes CAWKRGNEQFF.

CDR3 loop: CASSFGVSGNTIYF. The CDR3 coding sequence is TGTGCCAGCAGCTTCGGGGTCTCTGGAAACACCATATATTTT. The chain has TRBV7-9 and TRBJ1-3; no definite D call. The CDR3 contains 14 residues. Germline V gene sequence: CDR1 SEHNR, CDR2 FQNEAQ (reference sequence). V was cut by 3 bases and J by 0 bases, with 6 bases left in between.

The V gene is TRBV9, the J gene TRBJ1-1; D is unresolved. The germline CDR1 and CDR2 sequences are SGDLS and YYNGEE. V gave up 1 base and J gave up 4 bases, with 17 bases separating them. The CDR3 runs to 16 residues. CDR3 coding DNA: TGTGCCAGCAGCGTACCCCCCCGCGCTAGTCTCACTGAAGCTTTCTTT. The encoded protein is CASSVPPRASLTEAFF.

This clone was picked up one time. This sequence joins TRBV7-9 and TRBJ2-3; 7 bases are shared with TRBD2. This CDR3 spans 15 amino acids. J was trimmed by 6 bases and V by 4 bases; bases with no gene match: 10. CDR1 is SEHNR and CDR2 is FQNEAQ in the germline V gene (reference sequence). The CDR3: CASSSWGGVQDTQYF. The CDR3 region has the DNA TGTGCCAGCAGCTCCTGGGGGGGGGTGCAGGATACGCAGTATTTT.

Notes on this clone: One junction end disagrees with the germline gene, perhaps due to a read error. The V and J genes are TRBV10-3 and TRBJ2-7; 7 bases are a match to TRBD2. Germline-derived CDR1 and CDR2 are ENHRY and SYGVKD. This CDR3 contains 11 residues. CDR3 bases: TGTGCCATAAGTGCGGGGGACGAGCAGTACTTC. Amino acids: CAISAGDEQYF.

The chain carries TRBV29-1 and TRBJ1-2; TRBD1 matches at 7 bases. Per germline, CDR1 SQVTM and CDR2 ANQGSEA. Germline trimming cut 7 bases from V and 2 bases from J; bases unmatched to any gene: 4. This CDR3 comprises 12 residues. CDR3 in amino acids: CSAGDRNYGYTF. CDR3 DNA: TGCAGCGCCGGGGACAGAAACTATGGCTACACCTTC. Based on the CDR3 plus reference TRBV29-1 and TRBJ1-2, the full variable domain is SAVISQKPSRDICQRGTSLTIQCQVDSQVTMMFWYRQQPGQSLTLIATANQGSEATYESGFVIDKFPISRPNLTFSTLTVSNMSPEDSSIYLCSAGDRNYGYTFGSGTRLTVV.

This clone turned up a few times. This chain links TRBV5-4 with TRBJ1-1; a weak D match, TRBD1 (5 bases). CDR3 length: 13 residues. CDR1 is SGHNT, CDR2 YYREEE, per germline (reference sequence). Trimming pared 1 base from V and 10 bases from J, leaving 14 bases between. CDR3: CASSLRGLELAFF. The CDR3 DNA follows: TGTGCCAGCAGCTTGAGGGGACTCGAGCTAGCTTTCTTT.

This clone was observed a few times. As DNA, the CDR3 is TGTGCCAGCAGCTTGCAAGGGGGGGCTGAAGCTTTCTTT. This encodes CASSLQGGAEAFF. The chain couples TRBV5-4 to TRBJ1-1; perhaps TRBD1 as D (6 bases). The CDR3 consists of 13 residues. Germline V CDR1 and CDR2: SGHNT, YYREEE (reference sequence). Trimming stripped 1 base from V and 6 bases from J, with 10 bases between.

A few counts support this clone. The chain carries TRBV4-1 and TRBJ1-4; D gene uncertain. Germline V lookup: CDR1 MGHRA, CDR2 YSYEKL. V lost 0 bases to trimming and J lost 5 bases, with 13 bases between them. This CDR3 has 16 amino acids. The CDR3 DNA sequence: TGCGCCAGCAGCCAAGATCGAGAGGATAGGAATGAAAAACTGTTTTTT. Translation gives CASSQDREDRNEKLFF.

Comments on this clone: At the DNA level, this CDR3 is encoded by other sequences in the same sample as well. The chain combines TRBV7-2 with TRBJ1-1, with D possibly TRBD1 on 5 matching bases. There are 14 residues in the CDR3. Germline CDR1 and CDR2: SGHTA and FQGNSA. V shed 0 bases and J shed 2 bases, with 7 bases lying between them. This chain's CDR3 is CASSLAGGNTEAFF. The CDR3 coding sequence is TGTGCCAGCAGCTTAGCCGGGGGTAACACTGAAGCTTTCTTT.

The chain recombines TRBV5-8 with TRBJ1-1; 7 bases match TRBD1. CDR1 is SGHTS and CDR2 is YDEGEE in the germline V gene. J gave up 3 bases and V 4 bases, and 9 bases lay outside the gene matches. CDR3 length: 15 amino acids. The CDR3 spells CASSHRRQGYTEAFF. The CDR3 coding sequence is TGTGCCAGCAGCCACCGACGACAGGGCTACACTGAAGCTTTCTTT.

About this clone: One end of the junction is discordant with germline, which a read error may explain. DNA of the CDR3: TGTGCTAGCACCTCCGAACGACAGTCGAACACCGGGGAGCTGTTTTTT. Encoded protein: CASTSERQSNTGELFF. The V call is TRBV7-7, the J call TRBJ2-2; D might be TRBD1 (5 bases). The CDR3 extends over 16 amino acids. Germline-derived CDR1 and CDR2 are SSHAT and FNYEAQ (reference sequence). Variable domain in full (rest from reference TRBV7-7 and TRBJ2-2): GAGVSQSPRYKVTKRGQDVTLRCDPISSHATLYWYQQALGQGPEFLTYFNYEAQPDKSGLPSDRFSAERPEGSISTLTIQRTEQRDSAMYRCASTSERQSNTGELFFGEGSRLTVL.

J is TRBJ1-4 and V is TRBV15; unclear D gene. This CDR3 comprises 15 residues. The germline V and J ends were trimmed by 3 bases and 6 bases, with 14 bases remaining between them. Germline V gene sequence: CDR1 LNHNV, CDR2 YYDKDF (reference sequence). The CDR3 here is CATSSHSRSDEKLFF. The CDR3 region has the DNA TGTGCCACCAGCAGTCACTCCAGGTCAGATGAAAAACTGTTTTTT.

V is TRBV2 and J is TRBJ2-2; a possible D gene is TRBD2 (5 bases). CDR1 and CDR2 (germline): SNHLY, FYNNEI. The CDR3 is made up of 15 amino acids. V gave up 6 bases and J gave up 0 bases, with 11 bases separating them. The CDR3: CASRRGSANTGELFF. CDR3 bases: TGTGCCAGCAGGAGAGGGTCCGCGAACACCGGGGAGCTGTTTTTT.

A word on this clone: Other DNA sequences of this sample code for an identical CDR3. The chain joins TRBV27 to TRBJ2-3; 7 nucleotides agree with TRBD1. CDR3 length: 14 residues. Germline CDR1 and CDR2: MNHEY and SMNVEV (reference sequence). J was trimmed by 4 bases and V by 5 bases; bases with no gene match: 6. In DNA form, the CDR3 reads TGTGCCAGCAGTAGAGGGGGCGCGGCAGATACGCAGTATTTT. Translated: CASSRGGAADTQYF.

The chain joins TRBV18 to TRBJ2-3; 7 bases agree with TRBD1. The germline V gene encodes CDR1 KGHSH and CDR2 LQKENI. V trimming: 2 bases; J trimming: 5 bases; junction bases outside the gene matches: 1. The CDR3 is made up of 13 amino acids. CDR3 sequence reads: CASSPGQEDTQYF. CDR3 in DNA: TGTGCCAGCTCACCAGGACAGGAAGATACGCAGTATTTT.

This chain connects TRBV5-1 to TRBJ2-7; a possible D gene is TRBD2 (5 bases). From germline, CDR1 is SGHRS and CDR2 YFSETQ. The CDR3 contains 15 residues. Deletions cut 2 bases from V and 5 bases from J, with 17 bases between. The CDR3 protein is CASSFHSPGVDEQYF. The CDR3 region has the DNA TGCGCCAGCAGCTTTCACTCTCCCGGGGTGGACGAGCAGTACTTC. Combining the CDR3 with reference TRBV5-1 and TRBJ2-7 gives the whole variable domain KAGVTQTPRYLIKTRGQQVTLSCSPISGHRSVSWYQQTPGQGLQFLFEYFSETQRNKGNFPGRFSGRQFSNSRSEMNVSTLELGDSALYLCASSFHSPGVDEQYFGPGTRLTVT.

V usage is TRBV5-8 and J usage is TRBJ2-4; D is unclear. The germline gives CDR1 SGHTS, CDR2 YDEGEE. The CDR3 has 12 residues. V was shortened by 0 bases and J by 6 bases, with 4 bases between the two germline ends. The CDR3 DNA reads TGTGCCAGCAGCTTGGGTATAAACATTCAGTACTTC. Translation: CASSLGINIQYF.

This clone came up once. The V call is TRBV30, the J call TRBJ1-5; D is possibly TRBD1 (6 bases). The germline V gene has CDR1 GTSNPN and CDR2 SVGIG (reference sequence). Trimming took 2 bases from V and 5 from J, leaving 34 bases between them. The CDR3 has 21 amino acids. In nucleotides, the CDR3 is TGTGCCTGGAGTAAGTCGTTAGTGGGCAGGGGTCTCCCCATCAGGTATCAGCCCCAGCATTTT. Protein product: CAWSKSLVGRGLPIRYQPQHF. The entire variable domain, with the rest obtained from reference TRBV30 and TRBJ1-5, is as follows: SQTIHQWPATLVQPVGSPLSLECTVEGTSNPNLYWYRQAAGRGLQLLFYSVGIGQISSEVPQNLSASRPQDRQFILSSKKLLLSDSGFYLCAWSKSLVGRGLPIRYQPQHFGDGTRLSIL.

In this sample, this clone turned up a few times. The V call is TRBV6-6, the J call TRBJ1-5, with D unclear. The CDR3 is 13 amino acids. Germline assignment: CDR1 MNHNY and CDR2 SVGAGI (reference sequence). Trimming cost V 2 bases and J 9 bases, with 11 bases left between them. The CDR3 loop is CASSYPTDRPQHF. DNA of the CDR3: TGTGCCAGCAGTTACCCCACTGATCGGCCCCAGCATTTT.